These 31 T cell receptor beta chains were sequenced from one sample in a study of early stage breast cancer tumors. This table comes from immunoSEQ multiplex PCR, and its TCRdb copy is limited to in-frame clones, with some not included. The sample lists about 21,000 clones, 76% occurring once. The sample comprised blood. The origin of the receptors is a person aged 55 to 75 with breast cancer.

This chain connects TRBV6-6 to TRBJ1-5; no definite D call. The CDR3 length is 15 residues. V lost 6 bases, J lost 5 bases, and 17 bases lay in between. The germline CDR1 and CDR2 sequences are MNHNY and SVGAGI (reference sequence). The chain's CDR3 is CASRRLTAEYQPQHF. The CDR3 coding sequence is TGTGCCAGCAGGAGATTAACAGCAGAATATCAGCCCCAGCATTTT.

This clone was observed a few times. The V call is TRBV11-3, the J call TRBJ1-1; D is uncertain. Germline V CDR1 and CDR2: SGHNT, YENEEA. V lost 3 bases and J lost 3, with 2 bases in between. This CDR3 region has 11 residues. The CDR3 sequence is CASSFDTEAFF. CDR3 DNA sequence: TGTGCCAGCAGCTTTGACACTGAAGCTTTCTTT.

The rearrangement links TRBV28 to TRBJ2-5, with D tentatively TRBD1 or TRBD2 (5 bases each). CDR3 length equals 13 residues. V lost 7 bases to trimming and J lost 5 bases, with 14 bases between them. Germline CDR1 and CDR2: MDHEN and SYDVKM. The CDR3 reads CASIASGPETQYF. CDR3 DNA: TGTGCCAGCATCGCCTCGGGGCCGGAGACCCAGTACTTC.

The chain carries TRBV5-1 and TRBJ1-1; D remains unclear. This CDR3 is built from 15 residues. Germline-derived CDR1 and CDR2 are SGHRS and YFSETQ. Trimming took 1 base from V and 2 from J, leaving 12 bases between them. DNA for the CDR3: TGCGCCAGCAGCTTGTCTCTGGGGATAAACACTGAAGCTTTCTTT. This encodes CASSLSLGINTEAFF.

The chain links TRBV5-1 to TRBJ2-3; 12 bases match TRBD2. The V and J ends lost 4 bases and 5 bases, in that order; junction bases with no gene match: 8. This CDR3 has 16 residues. The germline CDR1 and CDR2 sequences are SGHRS and YFSETQ. CDR3: CASSTSSGGAIDTQYF. CDR3 bases: TGCGCCAGCAGCACCTCTAGCGGGGGGGCGATAGATACGCAGTATTTT.

This sequence joins TRBV11-2 and TRBJ2-7; D ambiguous. CDR1 SGHAT and CDR2 FQNNGV come from the germline V gene. Trimming shortened V by 3 bases and J by 5 bases, and 17 bases separated the two germline ends. CDR3 length: 15 residues. The CDR3 nucleotides read TGTGCCAGCAGCTTGGCCCGAATGAACAGAGACGAGCAGTACTTC. Protein sequence: CASSLARMNRDEQYF.

This chain uses TRBV6-5 with TRBJ2-7, with TRBD2 matching 9 bases. V shed 2 bases, J shed 1 base, and the junction held 3 bases outside the gene matches. The CDR3 has 15 residues. CDR1 is MNHEY, CDR2 SVGAGI, per germline. The CDR3 DNA reads TGTGCCAGCAGTTACCGCGGGGGGGTTTCCTACGAGCAGTACTTC. This encodes CASSYRGGVSYEQYF.

V usage is TRBV18 and J usage is TRBJ2-1, with 7 positions matching TRBD1. Trimming took 0 bases from V and 10 from J; bases not matched to a gene: 6. The germline gives CDR1 KGHSH, CDR2 LQKENI. The CDR3 runs 14 residues. CDR3 bases: TGTGCCAGCTCACCACCCGCAGGGGGACAGGAGCAGTTCTTC. Translating gives CASSPPAGGQEQFF.

The rearrangement joins TRBV18 to TRBJ1-2; 9 bases map to TRBD1. Germline assignment: CDR1 KGHSH and CDR2 LQKENI. After removal of 3 bases from V and 3 bases from J, the junction contained 8 bases not matched to a gene. This CDR3 spans 16 amino acids. The DNA for the CDR3 is TGTGCCAGCTCACCGCAGGGGACAGGGAACGACTATGGCTACACCTTC. This gives the protein CASSPQGTGNDYGYTF.

A few counts support this clone. V and J are TRBV19 and TRBJ2-3; 9 bases align to TRBD1. CDR3 length equals 14 residues. Germline V gene data show CDR1 as LNHDA and CDR2 as SQIVND (reference sequence). Trimming removed 6 bases from V and 1 base from J; junction bases left unmatched: 2. The CDR3 DNA is TGTGCCAGTAGGGACAGGGGACGCACAGATACGCAGTATTTT. It is translated as CASRDRGRTDTQYF.

The gene calls are TRBV19 and TRBJ1-2; 7 positions agree with TRBD1. Germline CDR1 and CDR2: LNHDA and SQIVND (reference sequence). The CDR3 consists of 14 residues. Losses at the gene ends were 6 bases for V and 4 bases for J; bases not matched to a gene: 8. In nucleotides, the CDR3 is TGTGCCAGTAGATACCAGGGGGGAAGCTATGGCTACACCTTC. This sequence encodes CASRYQGGSYGYTF.

CDR3 region: CASRNTGRGISTEAFF. CDR3 DNA: TGTGCCAGCAGGAATACAGGACGCGGGATTTCCACTGAAGCTTTCTTT. The genes are TRBV25-1 and TRBJ1-1; tentative D call: TRBD1 (5 bases). The CDR3 totals 16 residues. CDR1 MGHDK and CDR2 SYGVNS come from the germline V gene. V was trimmed by 6 bases and J by 4 bases, leaving 21 bases between them.

This clone has more than one count but fewer than ten. The chain combines TRBV18 with TRBJ1-1, with a weak D call TRBD1 (5 bases). V was shortened by 2 bases and J by 6 bases, with 7 bases between the two germline ends. Germline V CDR1 and CDR2: KGHSH, LQKENI. The CDR3 is 12 amino acids. CDR3 sequence: CASSPSGAEAFF. The CDR3 DNA reads as TGTGCCAGCTCACCATCGGGGGCTGAAGCTTTCTTT.

This clone was detected only once. The chain employs TRBV27 and TRBJ1-1; 8 bases match TRBD1. This CDR3 region has 16 residues. Per the germline V gene, CDR1 is MNHEY and CDR2 is SMNVEV (reference sequence). V gave up 1 base and J gave up 6 bases; unmatched junction bases: 10. Written as DNA, the CDR3 is TGTGCCAGCAGTTTATATCGTCCAGGGGGCGCTTCTGAAGCTTTCTTT. It specifies CASSLYRPGGASEAFF.

This clone was seen more than once but under ten times. The CDR3 here is CASSYGFGDTQYF. The CDR3 DNA reads TGTGCCAGCAGCTACGGTTTTGGGGATACGCAGTATTTT. The J gene is TRBJ2-3, the V gene TRBV7-8, with D unclear. The length of the CDR3 is 13 residues. Germline CDR1 is SGHVS and CDR2 is FQNEAQ. Trimming stripped 4 bases from V and 6 bases from J, with 11 bases between.

This clone has just a few counts. The CDR3 here is CASSLGSNYGYTF. The CDR3, as DNA: TGTGCCAGCAGTTTAGGCAGTAACTATGGCTACACCTTC. The rearrangement links TRBV27 to TRBJ1-2; no reliable D call. There are 13 residues in the CDR3. V lost 2 bases to trimming and J lost 1 base, with 5 bases between them. Germline lookup yields CDR1 MNHEY and CDR2 SMNVEV (reference sequence).

The gene calls are TRBV5-6 and TRBJ1-2, with a possible D match to TRBD1 (5 bases). This CDR3 is built from 14 residues. Germline assignment: CDR1 SGHDT and CDR2 YYEEEE. Trimming pared 1 base from V and 3 bases from J, leaving 10 bases between. This chain's CDR3 is CASSLMGEDYGYTF. The DNA for the CDR3 is TGTGCCAGCAGCTTGATGGGGGAGGACTATGGCTACACCTTC.

This chain joins TRBV30 and TRBJ2-5, with D maybe TRBD1 (6 bases). V was cut by 5 bases and J by 1 base, with 8 bases left in between. The CDR3 spans 12 residues. Germline V gives CDR1 GTSNPN, CDR2 SVGIG (reference sequence). The chain's CDR3 is CAWGQSQETQYF. The DNA of the CDR3 is TGTGCCTGGGGACAGTCCCAAGAGACCCAGTACTTC.

The chain is built from TRBV27 and TRBJ1-6; unclear D gene. The CDR3 contains 18 residues. V gave up 3 bases and J gave up 7 bases, with 22 bases separating them. Germline CDR1 reads MNHEY; CDR2 reads SMNVEV (reference sequence). CDR3 DNA sequence: TGTGCCAGCAGTTTCCAGACCCCAGGACCCCTCGGGAATTCACCCCTCCACTTT. It yields the protein CASSFQTPGPLGNSPLHF.

This clone was seen a handful of times. The chain carries TRBV19 and TRBJ2-2; D is undetermined. In germline, CDR1 is LNHDA, CDR2 SQIVND (reference sequence). This CDR3 is built from 15 residues. V gave up 4 bases and J gave up 2 bases, with 11 bases separating them. The CDR3 nucleotides are TGTGCCAGTAGTACGCGGACGGATAACACCGGGGAGCTGTTTTTT. The encoded protein is CASSTRTDNTGELFF. The entire variable domain, with the rest obtained from reference TRBV19 and TRBJ2-2, is as follows: DGGITQSPKYLFRKEGQNVTLSCEQNLNHDAMYWYRQDPGQGLRLIYYSQIVNDFQKGDIAEGYSVSREKKESFPLTVTSAQKNPTAFYLCASSTRTDNTGELFFGEGSRLTVL.

This sequence joins TRBV4-2 and TRBJ1-2; D is perhaps TRBD1 (6 bases). CDR1 is LGHNA and CDR2 is YNFKEQ in the germline V gene. The CDR3 is 15 residues long. The V end was cut by 2 bases, the J end by 2 bases, with 12 bases between. The CDR3 protein is CASSQWGQENYGYTF. CDR3 coding DNA: TGTGCCAGCAGCCAATGGGGACAAGAGAACTATGGCTACACCTTC.

The V and J genes are TRBV4-1 and TRBJ2-2, with D unclear. Germline CDR1 MGHRA, CDR2 YSYEKL. This CDR3 spans 14 amino acids. V lost 1 base to trimming and J lost 6 bases, with 9 bases between them. CDR3 sequence: CASSQGSSPGELFF. CDR3 DNA sequence: TGCGCCAGCAGCCAAGGGTCGAGCCCCGGGGAGCTGTTTTTT.

This rearrangement joins TRBV18 to TRBJ2-7; D ambiguous. The CDR3 length is 13 residues. V lost 0 bases and J lost 5, with 8 bases in between. Per germline, CDR1 KGHSH and CDR2 LQKENI. CDR3 amino acids: CASSPPVGNEQYF. DNA of the CDR3: TGTGCCAGCTCACCACCGGTGGGGAACGAGCAGTACTTC.

The chain uses TRBV5-6 and TRBJ2-5, with 8 bases that match TRBD2. The junction had 0 bases not matched to a gene; V was cut back by 2 bases and J by 0 bases. CDR3 length equals 14 residues. CDR1 SGHDT and CDR2 YYEEEE come from the germline V gene. The CDR3 protein is CASSFGGDQETQYF. The CDR3 region has the DNA TGTGCCAGCAGCTTCGGGGGGGACCAAGAGACCCAGTACTTC.

V gene TRBV18 combines with J gene TRBJ2-7; D is perhaps TRBD2 (5 bases). Germline-derived CDR1 and CDR2 are KGHSH and LQKENI. V lost 5 bases and J 1 base, leaving 15 bases between the germline ends. The CDR3 has 15 amino acids. Here the CDR3 reads CASSSTSLASYEQYF. As DNA, the CDR3 is TGTGCCAGCTCATCGACGAGCCTAGCTTCCTACGAGCAGTACTTC.

With respect to this clone: One junction end disagrees with the germline gene, perhaps due to a read error. V usage is TRBV28 and J usage is TRBJ2-4; the D gene could be TRBD1 or TRBD2 (5 bases each). Per germline, CDR1 MDHEN and CDR2 SYDVKM. The CDR3 has 13 amino acids. CDR3 DNA sequence: TGTGCCAGCAGTTCGAGGGGACGCCTCCCTGGGCACTTC. Residues: CASSSRGRLPGHF.

The rearrangement links TRBV5-4 to TRBJ2-1, with 7 bases that match TRBD2. Germline loops: CDR1 SGHNT, CDR2 YYREEE (reference sequence). The trim removed 3 bases at V and 2 bases at J, leaving 8 bases unmatched. The CDR3 is 16 residues long. CDR3 sequence (DNA): TGTGCCAGCAGCTGGGGGGAGCGGGATCCCTACAATGAGCAGTTCTTC. Residues: CASSWGERDPYNEQFF.

The CDR3 nucleotides are TGTGCCAGCAGCTTAGGACAGAACACTGAAGCTTTCTTT. Translation gives CASSLGQNTEAFF. V and J are TRBV7-6 and TRBJ1-1; D remains unclear. V lost 1 base to trimming and J lost 1 base, with 4 bases between them. Germline CDR1 is SGHVS and CDR2 is FNYEAQ. This CDR3 contains 13 residues.

The V gene is TRBV5-1, the J gene TRBJ2-7; 8 bases match TRBD2. The CDR3 runs 14 residues. The germline CDR1 and CDR2 sequences are SGHRS and YFSETQ. The V gene end was trimmed by 2 bases and the J gene end by 6 bases; junction bases not matched to a gene: 7. CDR3 loop: CASSLRTSSGEQYF. The CDR3 nucleotides are TGCGCCAGCAGCTTAAGGACTAGCTCCGGCGAGCAGTACTTC.

The chain employs TRBV7-9 and TRBJ1-3; D gene uncertain. V was pared by 5 bases and J by 0 bases, with 5 bases between. Germline values: CDR1 SEHNR, CDR2 FQNEAQ (reference sequence). The CDR3 is 13 residues long. DNA for the CDR3: TGTGCCAGCAGCCCCCTCTCTGGAAACACCATATATTTT. Residues: CASSPLSGNTIYF.

The chain couples TRBV4-1 to TRBJ2-7, with D perhaps TRBD2 (7 bases). V was cut by 0 bases and J by 3 bases, with 27 bases left in between. Looked up from germline, CDR1 is MGHRA and CDR2 is YSYEKL. This CDR3 comprises 20 residues. This CDR3 reads CASSQDPAGAPRGGSYEQYF. Written as DNA, the CDR3 is TGCGCCAGCAGCCAAGATCCTGCAGGGGCCCCGAGGGGCGGGAGCTACGAGCAGTACTTC.